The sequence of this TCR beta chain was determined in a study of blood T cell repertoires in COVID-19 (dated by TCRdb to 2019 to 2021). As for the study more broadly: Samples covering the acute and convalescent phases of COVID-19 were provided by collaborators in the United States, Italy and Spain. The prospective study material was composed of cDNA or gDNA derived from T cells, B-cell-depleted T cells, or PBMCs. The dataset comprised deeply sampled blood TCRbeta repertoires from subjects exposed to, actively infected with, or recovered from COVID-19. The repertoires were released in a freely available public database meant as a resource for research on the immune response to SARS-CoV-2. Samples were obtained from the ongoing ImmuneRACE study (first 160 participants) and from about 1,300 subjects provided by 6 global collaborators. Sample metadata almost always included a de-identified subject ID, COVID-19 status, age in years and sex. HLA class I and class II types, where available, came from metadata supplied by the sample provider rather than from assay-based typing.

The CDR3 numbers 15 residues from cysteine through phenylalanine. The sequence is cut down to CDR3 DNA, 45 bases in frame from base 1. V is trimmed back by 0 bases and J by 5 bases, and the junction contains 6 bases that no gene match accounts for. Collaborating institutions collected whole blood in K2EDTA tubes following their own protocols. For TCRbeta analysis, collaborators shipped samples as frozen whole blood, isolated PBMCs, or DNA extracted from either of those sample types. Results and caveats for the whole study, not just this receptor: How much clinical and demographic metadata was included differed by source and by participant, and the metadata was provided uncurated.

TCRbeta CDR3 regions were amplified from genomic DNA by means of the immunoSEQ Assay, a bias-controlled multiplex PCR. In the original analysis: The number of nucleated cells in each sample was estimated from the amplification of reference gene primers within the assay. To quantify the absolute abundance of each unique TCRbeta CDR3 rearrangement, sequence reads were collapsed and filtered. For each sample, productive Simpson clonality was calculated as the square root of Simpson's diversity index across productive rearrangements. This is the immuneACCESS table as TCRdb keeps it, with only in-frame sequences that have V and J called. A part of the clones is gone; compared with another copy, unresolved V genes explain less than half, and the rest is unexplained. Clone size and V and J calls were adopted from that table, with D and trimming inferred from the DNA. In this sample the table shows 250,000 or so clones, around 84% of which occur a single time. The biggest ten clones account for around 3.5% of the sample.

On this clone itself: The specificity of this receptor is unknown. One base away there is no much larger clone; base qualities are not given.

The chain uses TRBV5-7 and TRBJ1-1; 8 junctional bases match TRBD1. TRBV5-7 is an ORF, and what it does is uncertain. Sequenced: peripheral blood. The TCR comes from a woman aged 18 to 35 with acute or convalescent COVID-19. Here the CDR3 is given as CASSLAVQGATEAFF. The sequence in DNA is TGTGCCAGCAGCTTGGCCGTCCAGGGGGCAACTGAAGCTTTCTTT.